This T cell receptor beta chain was sequenced for a study of T cell responses to AZD1222 COVID-19 vaccine. On the study more broadly: Analysis merged second doses at about 4 or about 12 weeks.

Trimming removed 3 bases from V and 5 bases from J, with 8 bases in between. This CDR3 spans 13 amino acids. Germline values: CDR1 MDHEN, CDR2 SYDVKM. Profiling relied on immunoSEQ multiplex PCR, and the TCRdb table lists in-frame clones only, not all of them. The sample shows about 160,000 clones, 90% to 95% of them seen only once. This material consisted of peripheral blood, taken on day 0 of AZD1222 vaccination. The TCR sequence derives from an adult in good health. V gene TRBV28 combines with J gene TRBJ2-1; D unclear. The CDR3 nucleotides are TGTGCCAGCAGTTTGCTCCGGGACAATGAGCAGTTCTTC. Amino acids: CASSLLRDNEQFF.